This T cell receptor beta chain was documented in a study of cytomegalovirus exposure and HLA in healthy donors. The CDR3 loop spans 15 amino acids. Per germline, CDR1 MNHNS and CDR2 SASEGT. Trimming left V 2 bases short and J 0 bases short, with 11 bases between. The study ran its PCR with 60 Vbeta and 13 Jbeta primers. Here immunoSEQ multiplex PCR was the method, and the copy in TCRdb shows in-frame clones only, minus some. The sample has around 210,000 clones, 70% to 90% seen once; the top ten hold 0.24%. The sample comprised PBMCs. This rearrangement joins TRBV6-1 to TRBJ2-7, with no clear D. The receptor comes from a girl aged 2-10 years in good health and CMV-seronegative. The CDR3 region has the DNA TGTGCCAGCAGTGAATCCTGGTCTAGCTCCTACGAGCAGTACTTC. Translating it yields CASSESWSSSYEQYF.